The 8 T cell receptor beta chains presented below share a single source sample, sequenced in a study of T cell responses to AZD1222 COVID-19 vaccine. Clones were sequenced by immunoSEQ multiplex PCR, and TCRdb holds only the in-frame ones, with some missing. The sample includes about 140,000 clones, about nine tenths seen only once; the top ten take about 3%. The input for sequencing was peripheral blood, taken on day 0 of AZD1222 vaccination. These receptors were obtained from an adult in good health.

The V and J genes are TRBV18 and TRBJ2-3, with 7 bases matching TRBD2. The ends lost 3 bases at V and 4 bases at J; junction bases unmatched: 7. Looked up from germline, CDR1 is KGHSH and CDR2 is LQKENI. This CDR3 comprises 15 residues. The chain's CDR3 is CASSPRAGDPDTQYF. CDR3 DNA: TGTGCCAGCTCACCTCGCGCGGGGGATCCAGATACGCAGTATTTT. Using reference TRBV18 and TRBJ2-3 for the parts outside the CDR3, the full variable domain is NAGVMQNPRHLVRRRGQEARLRCSPMKGHSHVYWYRQLPEEGLKFMVYLQKENIIDESGMPKERFSAEFPKEGPSILRIQQVVRGDSAAYFCASSPRAGDPDTQYFGPGTRLTVL.

J is TRBJ2-3 and V is TRBV5-4; TRBD1 matches at 10 bases. Germline loops: CDR1 SGHNT, CDR2 YYREEE (reference sequence). Trimming removed 4 bases from V and 1 base from J; junction bases left unmatched: 3. The CDR3 is made up of 15 amino acids. CDR3: CASSQGQGRTDTQYF. For the CDR3, the DNA is TGTGCCAGCAGCCAGGGACAGGGGCGCACAGATACGCAGTATTTT.

The chain has TRBV5-1 and TRBJ2-5; D not resolved. The V end was cut by 2 bases, the J end by 4 bases, with 9 bases between. The CDR3 is 13 residues long. CDR1 is SGHRS and CDR2 is YFSETQ in the germline V gene. This CDR3 is CASSFDRPETQYF. CDR3 nucleotide sequence: TGCGCCAGCAGCTTCGATCGACCAGAGACCCAGTACTTC. The variable domain in full, completed from reference TRBV5-1 and TRBJ2-5, reads KAGVTQTPRYLIKTRGQQVTLSCSPISGHRSVSWYQQTPGQGLQFLFEYFSETQRNKGNFPGRFSGRQFSNSRSEMNVSTLELGDSALYLCASSFDRPETQYFGPGTRLLVL.

This clone showed up just once. The chain carries TRBV6-2 or TRBV6-3 and TRBJ1-1, with no clear D. There are 14 residues in the CDR3. Germline CDR1 MNHEY, CDR2 SVGEGT. The V end was cut by 7 bases, the J end by 8 bases, with 20 bases between. The CDR3 nucleotides read TGTGCCAGCACCCCCCCGGCGCATCGTCGAGAAGCTTTCTTT. This gives the protein CASTPPAHRREAFF.

The chain couples TRBV5-6 to TRBJ2-7, with a tentative D call TRBD2 (6 bases). V gave up 4 bases and J gave up 0 bases, with 8 bases separating them. Germline loops: CDR1 SGHDT, CDR2 YYEEEE. This CDR3 is 13 amino acids long. The CDR3: CASSLDYSYEQYF. Written as DNA, the CDR3 is TGTGCCAGCAGCCTGGACTACTCCTACGAGCAGTACTTC.

The genes are TRBV29-1 and TRBJ1-2, with D tentatively TRBD1 (6 bases). Germline CDR1 is SQVTM and CDR2 is ANQGSEA. Trimming left V 3 bases short and J 7 bases short, with 12 bases between. The CDR3 length is 12 residues. The CDR3 here is CSVERGAGGYTF. CDR3 bases: TGCAGCGTTGAGAGGGGGGCCGGTGGCTACACCTTC.

This chain connects TRBV11-2 to TRBJ1-2; no reliable D call. The CDR3 spans 14 residues. Germline-derived CDR1 and CDR2 are SGHAT and FQNNGV. Trimming removed 6 bases at V and 4 bases at J, with 15 bases between. The CDR3 spells CASSSDKGSYGYTF. As DNA, the CDR3 is TGTGCCAGCAGTTCCGACAAGGGCTCCTATGGCTACACCTTC.

The chain combines TRBV7-2 with TRBJ1-1; tentatively, D is TRBD1 (6 bases). V was clipped by 5 bases and J by 7 bases, with 14 bases between them. The CDR3 is 13 residues long. Per germline, CDR1 SGHTA and CDR2 FQGNSA. In nucleotides, the CDR3 is TGTGCCAGCAGCCCTCTTCCGGACAGTGAAGCTTTCTTT. Its protein is CASSPLPDSEAFF.